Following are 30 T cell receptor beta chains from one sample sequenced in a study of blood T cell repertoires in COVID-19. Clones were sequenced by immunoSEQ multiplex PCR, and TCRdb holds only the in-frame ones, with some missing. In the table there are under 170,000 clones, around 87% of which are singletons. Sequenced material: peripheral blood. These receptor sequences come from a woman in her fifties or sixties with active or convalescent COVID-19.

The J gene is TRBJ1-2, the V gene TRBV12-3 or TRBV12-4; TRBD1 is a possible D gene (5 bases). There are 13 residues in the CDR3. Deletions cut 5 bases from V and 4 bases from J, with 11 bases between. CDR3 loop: CASSLAGSYGYTF. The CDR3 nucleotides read TGTGCCAGCAGTCTGGCAGGGTCCTATGGCTACACCTTC.

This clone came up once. DNA of the CDR3: TGTGCCAGCAGTCTGAACAGGGGGCGGGCAGAAGCTTTCTTT. Protein: CASSLNRGRAEAFF. This chain connects TRBV2 to TRBJ1-1, with TRBD1 matching over 9 bases. The germline V gene encodes CDR1 SNHLY and CDR2 FYNNEI. The CDR3 is 14 amino acids. The junction had 9 bases not matched to a gene; V was cut back by 5 bases and J by 8 bases.

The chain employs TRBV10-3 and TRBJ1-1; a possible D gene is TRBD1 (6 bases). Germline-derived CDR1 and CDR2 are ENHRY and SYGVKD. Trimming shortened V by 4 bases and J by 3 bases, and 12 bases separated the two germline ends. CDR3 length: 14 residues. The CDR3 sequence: CAISGNREYTEAFF. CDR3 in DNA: TGTGCCATCAGTGGGAACAGGGAATACACTGAAGCTTTCTTT.

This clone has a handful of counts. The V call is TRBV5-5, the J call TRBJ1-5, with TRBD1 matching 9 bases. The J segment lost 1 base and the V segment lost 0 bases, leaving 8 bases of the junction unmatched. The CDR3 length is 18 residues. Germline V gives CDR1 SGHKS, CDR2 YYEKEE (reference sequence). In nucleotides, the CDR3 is TGTGCCAGCAGCTTGGCGTACAGGGGGCAGGGGAGCAATCAGCCCCAGCATTTT. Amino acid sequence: CASSLAYRGQGSNQPQHF.

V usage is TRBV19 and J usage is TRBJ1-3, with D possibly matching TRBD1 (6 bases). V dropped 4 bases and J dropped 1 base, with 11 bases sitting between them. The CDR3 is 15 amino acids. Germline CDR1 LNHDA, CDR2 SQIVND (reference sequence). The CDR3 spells CASSTTGSSGNTIYF. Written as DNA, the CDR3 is TGTGCCAGTAGTACCACAGGGAGTTCTGGAAACACCATATATTTT.

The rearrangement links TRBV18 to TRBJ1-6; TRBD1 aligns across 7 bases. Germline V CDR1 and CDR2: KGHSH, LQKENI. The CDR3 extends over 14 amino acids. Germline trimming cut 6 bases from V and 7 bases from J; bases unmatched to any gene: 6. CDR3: CASSAGTANSPLHF. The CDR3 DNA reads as TGTGCCAGCTCGGCGGGGACAGCCAATTCACCCCTCCACTTT.

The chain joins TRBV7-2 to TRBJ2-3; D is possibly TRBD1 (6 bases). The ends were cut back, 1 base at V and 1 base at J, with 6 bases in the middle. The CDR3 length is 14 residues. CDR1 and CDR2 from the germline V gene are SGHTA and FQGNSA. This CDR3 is CASSLDRGTDTQYF. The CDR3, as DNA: TGTGCCAGCAGCTTAGACAGGGGCACAGATACGCAGTATTTT. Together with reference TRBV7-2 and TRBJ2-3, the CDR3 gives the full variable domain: GAGVSQSPSNKVTEKGKDVELRCDPISGHTALYWYRQSLGQGLEFLIYFQGNSAPDKSGLPSDRFSAERTGGSVSTLTIQRTQQEDSAVYLCASSLDRGTDTQYFGPGTRLTVL.

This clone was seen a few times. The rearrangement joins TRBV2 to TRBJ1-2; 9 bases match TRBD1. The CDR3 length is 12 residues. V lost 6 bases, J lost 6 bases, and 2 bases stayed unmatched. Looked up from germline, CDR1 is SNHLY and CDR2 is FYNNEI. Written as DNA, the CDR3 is TGTGCCAGCAGGGGACAGGGACATGGCTACACCTTC. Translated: CASRGQGHGYTF.

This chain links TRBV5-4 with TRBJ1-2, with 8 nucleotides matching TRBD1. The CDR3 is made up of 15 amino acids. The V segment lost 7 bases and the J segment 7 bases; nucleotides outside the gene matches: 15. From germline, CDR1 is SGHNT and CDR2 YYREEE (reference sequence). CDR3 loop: CASLSNRGSWAGYTF. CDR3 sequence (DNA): TGTGCCAGCCTATCTAACAGGGGGTCGTGGGCTGGCTACACCTTC.

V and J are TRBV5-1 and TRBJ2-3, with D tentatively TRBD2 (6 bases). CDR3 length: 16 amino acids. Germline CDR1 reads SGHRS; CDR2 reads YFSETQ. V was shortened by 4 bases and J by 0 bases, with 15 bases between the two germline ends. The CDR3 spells CASSLNRDSSTDTQYF. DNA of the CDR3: TGCGCCAGCAGCCTAAACCGGGACTCTAGCACAGATACGCAGTATTTT. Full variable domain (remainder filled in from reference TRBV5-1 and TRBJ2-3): KAGVTQTPRYLIKTRGQQVTLSCSPISGHRSVSWYQQTPGQGLQFLFEYFSETQRNKGNFPGRFSGRQFSNSRSEMNVSTLELGDSALYLCASSLNRDSSTDTQYFGPGTRLTVL.

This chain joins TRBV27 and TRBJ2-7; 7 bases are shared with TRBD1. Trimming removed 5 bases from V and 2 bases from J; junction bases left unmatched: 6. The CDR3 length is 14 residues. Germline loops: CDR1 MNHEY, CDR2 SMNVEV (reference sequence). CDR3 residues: CASSPRQGAYEQYF. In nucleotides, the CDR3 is TGTGCCAGCAGTCCTCGGCAGGGGGCCTACGAGCAGTACTTC.

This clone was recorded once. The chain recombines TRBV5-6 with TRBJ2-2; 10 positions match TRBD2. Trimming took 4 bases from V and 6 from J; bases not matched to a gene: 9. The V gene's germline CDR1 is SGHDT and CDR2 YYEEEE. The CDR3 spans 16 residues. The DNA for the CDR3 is TGTGCCAGCAGCACTGGAGCGGGGGGGCCCCCCGGGGAGCTGTTTTTT. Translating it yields CASSTGAGGPPGELFF.

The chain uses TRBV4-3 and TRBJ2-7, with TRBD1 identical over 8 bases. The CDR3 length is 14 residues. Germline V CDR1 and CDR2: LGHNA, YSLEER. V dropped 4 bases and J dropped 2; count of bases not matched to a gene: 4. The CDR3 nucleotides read TGCGCCAGCAGCCGAGACAGGGGCCCCTACGAGCAGTACTTC. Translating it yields CASSRDRGPYEQYF.

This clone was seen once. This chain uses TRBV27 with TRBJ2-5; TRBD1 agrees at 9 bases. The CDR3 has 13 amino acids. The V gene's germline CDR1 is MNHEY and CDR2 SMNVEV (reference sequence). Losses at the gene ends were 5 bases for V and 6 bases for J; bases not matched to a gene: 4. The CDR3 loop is CASSRDRAQTQYF. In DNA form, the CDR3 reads TGTGCCAGCAGTAGGGACAGGGCCCAGACCCAGTACTTC.

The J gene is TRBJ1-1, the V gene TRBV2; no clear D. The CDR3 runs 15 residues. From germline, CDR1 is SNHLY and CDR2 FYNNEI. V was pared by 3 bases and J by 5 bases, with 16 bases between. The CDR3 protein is CASSESSSVFTEAFF. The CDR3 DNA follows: TGTGCCAGCAGTGAGAGTTCCTCCGTTTTTACTGAAGCTTTCTTT.

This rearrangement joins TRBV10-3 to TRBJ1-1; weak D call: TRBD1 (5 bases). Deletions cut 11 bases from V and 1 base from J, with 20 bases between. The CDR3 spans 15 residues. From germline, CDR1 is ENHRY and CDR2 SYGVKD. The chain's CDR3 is CAVRKGPGGNTEAFF. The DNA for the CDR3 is TGTGCCGTTCGGAAGGGGCCCGGTGGGAACACTGAAGCTTTCTTT.

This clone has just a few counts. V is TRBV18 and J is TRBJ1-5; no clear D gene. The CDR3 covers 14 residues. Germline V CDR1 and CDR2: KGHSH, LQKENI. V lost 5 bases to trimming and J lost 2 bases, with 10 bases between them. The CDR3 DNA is TGTGCCAGCTCATCCCTAGAGGGCAATCAGCCCCAGCATTTT. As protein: CASSSLEGNQPQHF.

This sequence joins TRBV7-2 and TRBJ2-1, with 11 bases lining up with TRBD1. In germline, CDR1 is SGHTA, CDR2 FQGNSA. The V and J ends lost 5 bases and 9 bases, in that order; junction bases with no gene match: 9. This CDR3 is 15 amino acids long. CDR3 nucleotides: TGTGCCAGCAGCCTGGACAGGGGGCGCGGTATTGAGCAGTTCTTC. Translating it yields CASSLDRGRGIEQFF.

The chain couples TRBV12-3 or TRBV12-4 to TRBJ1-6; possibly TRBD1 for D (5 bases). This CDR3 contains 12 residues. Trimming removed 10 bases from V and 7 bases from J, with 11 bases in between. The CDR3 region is CAITRGNSPLHF. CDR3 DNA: TGTGCCATCACCCGGGGGAATTCACCCCTCCACTTT.

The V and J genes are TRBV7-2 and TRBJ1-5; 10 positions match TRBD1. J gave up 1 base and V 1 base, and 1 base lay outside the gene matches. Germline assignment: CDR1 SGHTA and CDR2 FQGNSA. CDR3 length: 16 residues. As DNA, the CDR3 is TGTGCCAGCAGCTTAGGACAGGGGGCGAGCAATCAGCCCCAGCATTTT. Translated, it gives CASSLGQGASNQPQHF.

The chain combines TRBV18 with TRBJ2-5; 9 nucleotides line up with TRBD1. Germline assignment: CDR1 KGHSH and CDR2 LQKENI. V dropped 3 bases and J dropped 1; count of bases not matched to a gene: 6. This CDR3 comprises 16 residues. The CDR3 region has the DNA TGTGCCAGCTCACCCTTGGGACAGGGAGGCCAAGAGACCCAGTACTTC. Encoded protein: CASSPLGQGGQETQYF.

CDR3: CASSLIGGEETQYF. The DNA of the CDR3 is TGCGCCAGCAGCCTAATTGGGGGGGAAGAGACCCAGTACTTC. This chain connects TRBV4-3 to TRBJ2-5; TRBD2 matches at 7 bases. This CDR3 has 14 residues. Germline V gives CDR1 LGHNA, CDR2 YSLEER. V lost 4 bases, J lost 3 bases, and 5 bases stayed unmatched.

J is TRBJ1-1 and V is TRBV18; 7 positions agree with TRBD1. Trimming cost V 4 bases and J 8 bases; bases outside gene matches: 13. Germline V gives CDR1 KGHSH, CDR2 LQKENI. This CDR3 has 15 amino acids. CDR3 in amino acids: CASSLTNGEDREAFF. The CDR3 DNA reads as TGTGCCAGCTCACTCACCAACGGGGAGGACAGGGAAGCTTTCTTT.

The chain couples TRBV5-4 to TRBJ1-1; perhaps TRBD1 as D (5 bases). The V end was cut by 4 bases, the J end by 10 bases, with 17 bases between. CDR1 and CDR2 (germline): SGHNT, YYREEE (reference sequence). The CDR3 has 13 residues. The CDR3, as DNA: TGTGCCAGCAGCCACATAGACAGTCCCGGAGCTTTCTTT. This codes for CASSHIDSPGAFF.

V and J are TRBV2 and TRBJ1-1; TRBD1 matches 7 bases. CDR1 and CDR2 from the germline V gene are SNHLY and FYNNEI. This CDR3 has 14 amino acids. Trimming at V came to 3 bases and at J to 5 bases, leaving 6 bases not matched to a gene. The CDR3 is CASSEGRGETEAFF. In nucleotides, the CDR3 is TGTGCCAGCAGTGAGGGCAGGGGGGAAACTGAAGCTTTCTTT.

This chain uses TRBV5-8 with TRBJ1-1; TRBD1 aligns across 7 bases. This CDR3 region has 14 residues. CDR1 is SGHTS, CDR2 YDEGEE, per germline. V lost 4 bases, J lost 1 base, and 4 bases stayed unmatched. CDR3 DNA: TGTGCCAGCAGCCAACAGGGGAGGAACACTGAAGCTTTCTTT. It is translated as CASSQQGRNTEAFF.

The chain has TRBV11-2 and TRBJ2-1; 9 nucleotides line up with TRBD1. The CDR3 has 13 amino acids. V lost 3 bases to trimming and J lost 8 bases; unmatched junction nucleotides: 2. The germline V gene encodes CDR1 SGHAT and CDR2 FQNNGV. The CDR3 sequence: CASSLDRGHEQFF. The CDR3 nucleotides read TGTGCCAGCAGCTTGGACAGGGGCCATGAGCAGTTCTTC.

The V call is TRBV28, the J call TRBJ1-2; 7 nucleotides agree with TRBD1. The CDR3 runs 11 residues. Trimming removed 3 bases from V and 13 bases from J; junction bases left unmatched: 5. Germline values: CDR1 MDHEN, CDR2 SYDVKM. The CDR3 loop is CASSLRGRSTF. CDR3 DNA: TGTGCCAGCAGTTTGAGGGGGCGTAGCACCTTC.

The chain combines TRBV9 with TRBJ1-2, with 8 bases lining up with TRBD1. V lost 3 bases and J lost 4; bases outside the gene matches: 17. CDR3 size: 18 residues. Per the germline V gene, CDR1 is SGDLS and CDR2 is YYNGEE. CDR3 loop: CASSDNSFYRGRGYGYTF. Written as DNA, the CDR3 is TGTGCCAGCAGCGACAATTCTTTCTACAGGGGGAGAGGCTATGGCTACACCTTC.

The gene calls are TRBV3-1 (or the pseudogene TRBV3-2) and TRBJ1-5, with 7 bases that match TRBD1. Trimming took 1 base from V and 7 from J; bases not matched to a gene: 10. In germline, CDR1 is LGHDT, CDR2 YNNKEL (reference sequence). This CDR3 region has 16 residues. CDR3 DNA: TGTGCCAGCAGCCAAGCGCGACAGGGAAGGATGCAGCCCCAGCATTTT. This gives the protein CASSQARQGRMQPQHF.